The 20 T cell receptor beta chains listed next were all sequenced from one sample in a study of blood T cell repertoires in COVID-19. Clones were sequenced by immunoSEQ multiplex PCR, and TCRdb holds only the in-frame ones, with some missing. The data hold about 240,000 clones, with around 86% observed a single time. Sequenced material: peripheral blood. All receptors derive from a woman aged 55-69 years with active or convalescent COVID-19.

The sample holds a few counts of this clone. The CDR3 DNA sequence: TGTGCCAGTAGTCCCAATAATGCAAAGAGGGAAGGCGGGGAGCTGTTTTTT. Its protein is CASSPNNAKREGGELFF. The chain joins TRBV19 to TRBJ2-2; D possibly corresponds to TRBD2 (5 bases). Germline loops: CDR1 LNHDA, CDR2 SQIVND (reference sequence). With 5 bases removed from V and 7 bases from J, the gap between germline ends came to 23 bases. The length of the CDR3 is 17 residues.

The chain carries TRBV15 and TRBJ2-7; 9 positions match TRBD1. The germline V gene encodes CDR1 LNHNV and CDR2 YYDKDF (reference sequence). V was clipped by 2 bases and J by 5 bases; unmatched bases: 7. The CDR3 is 15 amino acids. CDR3 DNA: TGTGCCACCAGCAGACCGGGACAGGGAAGCAACGAGCAGTACTTC. Its translation is CATSRPGQGSNEQYF. Complete variable domain (other parts from reference TRBV15 and TRBJ2-7): DAMVIQNPRYQVTQFGKPVTLSCSQTLNHNVMYWYQQKSSQAPKLLFHYYDKDFNNEADTPDNFQSRRPNTSFCFLDIRSPGLGDTAMYLCATSRPGQGSNEQYFGPGTRLTVT.

V usage is TRBV2 and J usage is TRBJ1-1, with TRBD1 identical over 7 bases. The germline V gene has CDR1 SNHLY and CDR2 FYNNEI. V shed 9 bases, J shed 3 bases, and the junction held 10 bases outside the gene matches. This CDR3 region has 14 residues. The CDR3 DNA follows: TGTGCCAGTACAGGGGACCGATCGGACACTGAAGCTTTCTTT. Amino acid sequence: CASTGDRSDTEAFF.

The chain joins TRBV6-5 to TRBJ2-7; 11 nucleotides match TRBD1. This CDR3 spans 15 amino acids. Germline assignment: CDR1 MNHEY and CDR2 SVGAGI. J was trimmed by 3 bases and V by 2 bases; bases with no gene match: 3. The chain's CDR3 is CASSYGTGGDYEQYF. CDR3 nucleotide sequence: TGTGCCAGCAGTTACGGGACAGGGGGGGACTACGAGCAGTACTTC.

The chain combines TRBV11-2 with TRBJ1-1, with 9 bases matching TRBD1. Germline V gene lookup returns CDR1 SGHAT and CDR2 FQNNGV. The V segment lost 2 bases and the J segment 10 bases; nucleotides outside the gene matches: 11. This CDR3 spans 15 amino acids. CDR3 nucleotide sequence: TGTGCCAGCAGCTTATATGCCCCGACAGGGGGATCAGCTTTCTTT. Encoded protein: CASSLYAPTGGSAFF.

J is TRBJ1-2 and V is TRBV6-5, with 10 bases identical to TRBD1. The V gene's germline CDR1 is MNHEY and CDR2 SVGAGI. The ends lost 6 bases at V and 6 bases at J; junction bases unmatched: 7. The CDR3 runs to 14 residues. For the CDR3, the DNA is TGTGCCAGCAGATGGGGACAGGGGATGAATGGCTACACCTTC. Protein product: CASRWGQGMNGYTF.

This chain uses TRBV11-2 with TRBJ1-1, with D perhaps TRBD1 (6 bases). V lost 5 bases, J lost 5 bases, and 12 bases lay in between. The CDR3 consists of 13 residues. Germline values: CDR1 SGHAT, CDR2 FQNNGV. CDR3 sequence (DNA): TGTGCCAGCAGCAGTCAGGGGTCGACTGAAGCTTTCTTT. Translation: CASSSQGSTEAFF.

The rearrangement uses TRBV24-1 and TRBJ1-1; 10 positions agree with TRBD1. The CDR3 contains 18 residues. The V and J ends lost 7 bases and 0 bases, in that order; junction bases with no gene match: 13. CDR1 is KGHDR and CDR2 is SFDVKD in the germline V gene. In DNA, the CDR3 is TGTGCCACCAGGTTGCCGAACGGGACAGGGGATATGAACACTGAAGCTTTCTTT. It encodes CATRLPNGTGDMNTEAFF.

This chain joins TRBV5-6 and TRBJ2-2, with TRBD1 as a possible D gene (6 bases). The CDR3 has 16 amino acids. Germline values: CDR1 SGHDT, CDR2 YYEEEE. Trimming removed 4 bases from V and 1 base from J, with 14 bases in between. This CDR3 is CASSPIQGRNTGELFF. The CDR3 DNA sequence: TGTGCCAGCAGCCCTATACAGGGAAGGAACACCGGGGAGCTGTTTTTT.

This clone has a single count. The V call is TRBV18, the J call TRBJ2-7; TRBD2 agrees at 10 bases. Germline values: CDR1 KGHSH, CDR2 LQKENI. The CDR3 length is 15 residues. The junction had 5 bases not matched to a gene; V was cut back by 5 bases and J by 1 base. CDR3 in DNA: TGTGCCAGCTCAGCTACTAGCGGGGCTTCCTACGAGCAGTACTTC. This translates into CASSATSGASYEQYF.

The sample holds one count of this clone. The chain recombines TRBV11-2 with TRBJ1-3; D is uncertain. The germline CDR1 and CDR2 sequences are SGHAT and FQNNGV. The germline V and J ends were trimmed by 3 bases and 8 bases, with 8 bases remaining between them. CDR3 length: 12 residues. DNA for the CDR3: TGTGCCAGCAGCTTCAGCGGGGACACCATATATTTT. It is translated as CASSFSGDTIYF.

This clone was seen only once. The chain links TRBV19 to TRBJ1-2; 7 bases match TRBD1. Germline V gene sequence: CDR1 LNHDA, CDR2 SQIVND (reference sequence). The CDR3 is 15 amino acids. V was pared by 3 bases and J by 1 base, with 5 bases of the junction left unmatched. CDR3 DNA: TGTGCCAGTAGTATGCGGGACAGACATAACTATGGCTACACCTTC. Protein product: CASSMRDRHNYGYTF.

The V and J genes are TRBV29-1 and TRBJ1-2; D is uncertain. V was trimmed by 0 bases and J by 2 bases, leaving 7 bases between them. This CDR3 region has 13 residues. Germline CDR1 SQVTM, CDR2 ANQGSEA. As DNA, the CDR3 is TGCAGCGTTGAAGATGCAGTAAACTATGGCTACACCTTC. Its translation is CSVEDAVNYGYTF.

This rearrangement joins TRBV5-5 to TRBJ2-1; the D is unclear. There are 15 residues in the CDR3. Germline V gene sequence: CDR1 SGHKS, CDR2 YYEKEE (reference sequence). The V and J ends lost 4 bases and 4 bases respectively, with 15 bases between them. CDR3 region: CASSRMELGYNEQFF. The CDR3 nucleotides are TGTGCCAGCAGCCGGATGGAGCTTGGATACAATGAGCAGTTCTTC. Full variable domain (remainder filled in from reference TRBV5-5 and TRBJ2-1): DAGVTQSPTHLIKTRGQQVTLRCSPISGHKSVSWYQQVLGQGPQFIFQYYEKEERGRGNFPDRFSARQFPNYSSELNVNALLLGDSALYLCASSRMELGYNEQFFGPGTRLTVL.

The chain carries TRBV27 and TRBJ2-5, with D perhaps TRBD2 (7 bases). Deletions cut 8 bases from V and 5 bases from J, with 18 bases between. This CDR3 region has 14 residues. Looked up from germline, CDR1 is MNHEY and CDR2 is SMNVEV (reference sequence). CDR3: CASHPGEGYETQYF. CDR3 in DNA: TGTGCCAGCCACCCAGGGGAGGGGTATGAGACCCAGTACTTC.

This sequence joins TRBV11-2 and TRBJ2-2; D possibly corresponds to TRBD2 (6 bases). Germline V CDR1 and CDR2: SGHAT, FQNNGV. Trimming took off 3 bases at V and 4 bases at J, with 12 bases between the two ends. The CDR3 is 15 residues long. CDR3 nucleotide sequence: TGTGCCAGCAGCTTTGGGTTCGGGGGCACCGGGGAGCTGTTTTTT. Amino acids: CASSFGFGGTGELFF.

The rearrangement uses TRBV6-5 and TRBJ1-2, with D possibly being TRBD1 (5 bases). Per germline, CDR1 MNHEY and CDR2 SVGAGI. The CDR3 loop spans 12 amino acids. The V gene lost 6 bases and the J gene lost 7 bases, with 12 bases spanning the gap. As DNA, the CDR3 is TGTGCCAGCAGCCATACAGGTTCTGGCTACACCTTC. It specifies CASSHTGSGYTF.

The genes are TRBV7-2 and TRBJ2-3; 8 bases match TRBD2. Trimming took 1 base from V and 3 from J; bases not matched to a gene: 12. The CDR3 covers 18 residues. Germline V CDR1 and CDR2: SGHTA, FQGNSA. The CDR3 loop reads CASSLVFGGGGQTDTQYF. In nucleotides, the CDR3 is TGTGCCAGCAGCTTAGTTTTCGGGGGGGGCGGTCAGACAGATACGCAGTATTTT. Full variable domain (missing parts from reference TRBV7-2 and TRBJ2-3): GAGVSQSPSNKVTEKGKDVELRCDPISGHTALYWYRQSLGQGLEFLIYFQGNSAPDKSGLPSDRFSAERTGGSVSTLTIQRTQQEDSAVYLCASSLVFGGGGQTDTQYFGPGTRLTVL.

The chain couples TRBV19 to TRBJ1-2; 9 bases are shared with TRBD1. Losses at the gene ends were 6 bases for V and 4 bases for J; bases not matched to a gene: 9. The CDR3 totals 15 residues. The germline gives CDR1 LNHDA, CDR2 SQIVND (reference sequence). CDR3 bases: TGTGCCAGTAGAGAAAGCGGGACAGGGAGCTATGGCTACACCTTC. The encoded protein is CASRESGTGSYGYTF.

This clone came up many times. The CDR3 loop is CASSLIVQGAAFF. The CDR3 DNA reads as TGTGCCAGCAGCTTAATTGTCCAGGGGGCCGCTTTCTTT. The gene calls are TRBV7-9 and TRBJ1-1; 8 nucleotides agree with TRBD1. Unmatched junction bases numbered 7, after V lost 2 bases and J lost 11 bases. Germline values: CDR1 SEHNR, CDR2 FQNEAQ (reference sequence). This CDR3 is 13 amino acids long.